This T cell receptor (beta chain) is drawn from a study of blood T cells in healthy people across ages (dated by TCRdb to about 2015). Background on the whole study: In model experiments, template switching captured about one uniquely barcoded TCR beta cDNA molecule for every two T cells. Two additional independent replicas of 1 million unique cDNA reads from the same blood draw were analyzed for two donors (one aged 18 to 29 and one aged 80 or older). The donors were split into four age groups: young (average approximately 16 years), middle-aged (39), aged (about 56) and long-lived (roughly 77). To avoid experimental bias, donors of different ages were spread randomly across the sequencing lanes. Age-related changes in TCR beta repertoire diversity were measured in the study by deep sequencing normalized with unique cDNA molecular identifiers. Overall study outcomes, separate from this receptor: As age increased, observed TCR beta diversity per million T cells dropped in a roughly linear way, and a significant reduction was already evident by age about 40. Because profiling used bulk unsorted PBMCs, naive and antigen-experienced compartments could not be compared conclusively. Donor CMV infection status was unknown, potentially confounding age-related changes in expanded clonotypes. Estimates of total diversity based on one million sequenced T cells were regarded as lower bounds and as underestimates. There was a strong correlation between observed TCR beta diversity and the percentage of naive T cells measured by flow cytometry. Compared with the aged group, the long-lived group had more naive CD4+ T cells, fewer expanded clones and increased TCR diversity, suggesting age selection.

The CDR3 measures 17 amino acids from cysteine to phenylalanine. Left in the record is the CDR3 DNA by itself, 51 bases read in frame from the first base. CDR1 and CDR2, per the germline V gene, are SGHRS and YFSETQ. V is clipped by 0 bases and J by 2 bases, and the sequence between their germline boundaries is 18 bases long. As to this clonotype: Its antigen is still unknown. No per-base quality is available; no much larger clone lies one base away.

The library was made by 5' RACE. A second PCR of roughly 7 to 11 cycles was performed with a sample-barcoded 5' primer and a J-beta primer mix. Each TCR beta cDNA molecule received a unique molecular identifier from a template-switch 5' adaptor carrying 12 random nucleotides. Each sample yielded at least 2.5 million CDR3-containing paired-end reads. All of the RNA was converted into first-strand cDNA using the Mint cDNA synthesis kit, with a TRBC-specific oligonucleotide serving as the primer. After uracil-DNA glycosylase treatment, a first 18-cycle PCR used universal primers M1SS and BC2_uni_R on all cDNA. As for how the authors treated the data: For normalization, 1 million high-quality reads were randomly selected from each sample, with every read carrying a distinct molecular identifier. Instead of being binned into consensus sequences, reads with shared molecular identifiers were discarded. CDR3 identification, clonotype clustering and error correction used MiTCR with a Q25 quality threshold and the strictest error-elimination algorithm. A nonparametric unseen species model with Euler transformation was used to estimate lower-bound total TCR beta diversity. The public reads were reanalyzed by TCRdb: fastp trimming at Q25, MiXCR alignment, in-frame beta chains only. Each record represents a unique CDR3 protein, reported with the most common genes and DNA among its rows. TCRdb's processing, not the study's, gives the V and J calls here. The sample includes over 1,500,000 distinct CDR3 sequences, with around 40% observed a single time. Roughly 23% of the sample comes from the top ten.

Donors were 30 to 45 systemically healthy Caucasian individuals from Russia aged roughly 6 to 90 years. Each donor gave about 9.8 milliliters of peripheral blood, drawn into EDTA-treated Vacutainer tubes. Ficoll-Paque density-gradient centrifugation was used to isolate PBMCs, with at least 6 million obtained per sample. Total RNA, at least 6 micrograms per sample, was extracted from PBMCs with Trizol reagent. For every donor, an aliquot of PBMCs went through flow cytometry to measure the percentages of naive CD45RAhigh/CD27high T cells. Sequenced sample: blood. The sequence came from a human donor in good health. The rearranged segments are TRBV5-1 and TRBJ2-7; no confident D gene assignment can be made. This receptor has the CDR3 CASSLGGLSDTAYEQYF. In nucleotide form, the sequence is TGCGCCAGCAGCTTGGGGGGTCTCAGTGACACTGCCTACGAGCAGTACTTC.